This TCR beta chain was profiled in a study of CD8+ T cells in alopecia areata. Study outcomes and limitations: The study also sequences resident alphabeta T cells of normal skin in scalp samples. Clonality was higher in lesional than normal scalp, especially in alopecia totalis/universalis.

Germline V gene lookup returns CDR1 MGHRA and CDR2 YSYEKL. The CDR3 sequence is 13 residues long. The germline V and J ends were trimmed by 5 bases and 8 bases, with 12 bases remaining between them. With respect to this clone: Its specificity is unknown.

cDNA reverse transcribed from extracted RNA served as the sequencing template. The table came from immunoSEQ multiplex PCR; TCRdb's copy has only in-frame clones and leaves some out. The repertoire holds 160,000 or so clones, with about 50% as singletons. The gene calls are TRBV4-1 and TRBJ1-4, with D maybe TRBD1 (6 bases). The sequencing used CD8+ T cells sorted from blood, collected at week 0. The sequence came from a human donor with alopecia areata. CDR3 bases: TGCGCCAGCAGCAACAGGGATGGCGAAAAACTGTTTTTT. This encodes CASSNRDGEKLFF.